This TCR beta chain is from a study of post-analysis software for immune sequencing data. General study points: Relative to controls, patients had a few TRBV segments at higher frequency, with TRBV5-6, TRBV5-1 and TRBV20-1 among these.

This clonotype was observed many times. The target antigen is unknown. Built from TCR beta cDNA, the libraries had unique molecular identifiers in them. TCRdb re-called the PCR reads with MiXCR, one entry per CDR3 protein. Of about 260,000 distinct CDR3 sequences in the sample, 30% to 45% were seen once. This CDR3 contains 15 residues. The V end was cut by 6 bases, the J end by 0 bases, with 14 bases between. The sequence derives from a girl aged 10 to 17 with multiple sclerosis. The chain employs TRBV12-3 or TRBV12-4 and TRBJ1-1, with D uncertain. The sequenced sample consisted of blood. This CDR3 reads CASSSHGGMNTEAFF. CDR3 bases: TGTGCCAGCAGCTCACACGGAGGGATGAACACTGAAGCTTTCTTT.